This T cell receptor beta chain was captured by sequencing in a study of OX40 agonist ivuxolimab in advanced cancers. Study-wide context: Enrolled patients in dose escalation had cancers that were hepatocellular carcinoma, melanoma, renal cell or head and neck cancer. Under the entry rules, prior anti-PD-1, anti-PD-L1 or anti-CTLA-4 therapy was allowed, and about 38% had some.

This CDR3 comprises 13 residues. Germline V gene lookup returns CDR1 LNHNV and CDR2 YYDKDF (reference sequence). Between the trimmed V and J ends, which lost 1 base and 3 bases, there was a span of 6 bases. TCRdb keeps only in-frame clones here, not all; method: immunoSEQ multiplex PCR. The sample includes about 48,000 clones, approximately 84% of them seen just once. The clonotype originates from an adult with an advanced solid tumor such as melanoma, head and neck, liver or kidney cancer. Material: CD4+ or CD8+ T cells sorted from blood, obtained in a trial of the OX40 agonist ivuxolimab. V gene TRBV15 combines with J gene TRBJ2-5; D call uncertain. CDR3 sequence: CATSRGAEETQYF. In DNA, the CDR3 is TGTGCCACCAGCAGAGGGGCGGAAGAGACCCAGTACTTC.